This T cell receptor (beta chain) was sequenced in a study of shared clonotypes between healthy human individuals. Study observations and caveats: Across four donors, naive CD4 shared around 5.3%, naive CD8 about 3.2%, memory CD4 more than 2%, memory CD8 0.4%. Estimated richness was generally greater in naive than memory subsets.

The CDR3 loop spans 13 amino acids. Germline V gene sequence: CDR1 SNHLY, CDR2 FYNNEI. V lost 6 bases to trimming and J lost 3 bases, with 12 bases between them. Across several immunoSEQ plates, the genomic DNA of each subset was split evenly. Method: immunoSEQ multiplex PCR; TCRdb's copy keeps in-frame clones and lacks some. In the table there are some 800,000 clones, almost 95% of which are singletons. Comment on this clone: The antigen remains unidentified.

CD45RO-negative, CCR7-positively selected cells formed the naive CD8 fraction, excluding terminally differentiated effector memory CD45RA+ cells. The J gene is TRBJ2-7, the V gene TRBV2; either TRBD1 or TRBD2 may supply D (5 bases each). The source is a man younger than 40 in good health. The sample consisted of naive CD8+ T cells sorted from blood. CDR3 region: CASRGTDGYEQYF. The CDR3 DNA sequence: TGTGCCAGCAGGGGGACGGACGGCTACGAGCAGTACTTC.